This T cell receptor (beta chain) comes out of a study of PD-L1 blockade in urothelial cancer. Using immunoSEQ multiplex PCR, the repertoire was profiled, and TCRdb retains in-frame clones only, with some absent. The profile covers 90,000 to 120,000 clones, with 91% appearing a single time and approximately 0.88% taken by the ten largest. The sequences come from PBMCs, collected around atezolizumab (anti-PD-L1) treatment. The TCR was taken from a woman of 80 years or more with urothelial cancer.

CDR3 sequence: CASTVGAFGSYEQYF. CDR3 sequence (DNA): TGTGCCAGCACCGTAGGGGCTTTCGGGTCCTACGAGCAGTACTTC. The rearrangement joins TRBV28 to TRBJ2-7; D may be TRBD1 (5 bases). V lost 7 bases, J lost 1 base, and 17 bases lay in between. This CDR3 contains 15 residues. Per germline, CDR1 MDHEN and CDR2 SYDVKM.